These 7 T cell receptor beta chains came from one sample sequenced in a study of T cells after yellow fever vaccination. MiXCR, applied by TCRdb to the 5' RACE reads, yields one record per CDR3 protein. The sample consists of over 110,000 distinct CDR3 sequences, 6.5% to 8.5% of them appearing once. The source material was CD4+ T cells sorted from PBMCs, sampled 5 days after the yellow fever booster vaccination. All receptors derive from a young man who received the YFV17D yellow fever vaccine.

This clonotype came up many times. The chain joins TRBV5-1 to TRBJ2-3; TRBD2 matches 10 bases. The CDR3 consists of 15 residues. J lost 7 bases, V lost 5 bases, and 10 bases had no gene match. The germline V gene has CDR1 SGHRS and CDR2 YFSETQ. CDR3 amino acids: CASRPLAGEVYTQYF. As DNA, the CDR3 is TGCGCCAGCAGACCTCTAGCGGGAGAAGTGTATACGCAGTATTTT.

This clonotype was detected many times. V usage is TRBV29-1 and J usage is TRBJ2-5; D is ambiguous. CDR3 length equals 13 residues. The ends were cut back, 8 bases at V and 2 bases at J, with 15 bases in the middle. CDR1 and CDR2 from the germline V gene are SQVTM and ANQGSEA. The chain's CDR3 is CSTSQNSQETQYF. The CDR3 DNA follows: TGCAGCACATCCCAGAACTCACAAGAGACCCAGTACTTC.

There are a few counts of this clonotype. The chain links TRBV3-1 to TRBJ1-2; 7 bases fit TRBD1. Germline loops: CDR1 LGHDT, CDR2 YNNKEL (reference sequence). This CDR3 is 16 amino acids long. V was clipped by 0 bases and J by 5 bases; unmatched bases: 9. The DNA for the CDR3 is TGTGCCAGCAGCCAAGAGTGGGCCAGGGGGTTTTATGGCTACACCTTC. Translation: CASSQEWARGFYGYTF.

This clonotype was recorded once. Just one base apart from a much larger clone, this may be a read error. The rearrangement uses TRBV5-1 and TRBJ2-1, with 7 bases matching TRBD1. The CDR3 extends over 15 amino acids. Germline V gene data show CDR1 as SGHRS and CDR2 as YFSETQ. Trimming removed 2 bases from V and 5 bases from J; junction bases left unmatched: 7. The CDR3 region is CASSLLGGPDNEQFF. The CDR3 bases are TGCGCCAGCAGCTTACTAGGGGGCCCGGACAATGAGCAGTTCTTC.

This clonotype was detected many times. The chain joins TRBV6-5 to TRBJ1-5, with D unclear. Deletions cut 2 bases from V and 2 bases from J, with 13 bases between. This CDR3 is built from 16 residues. Germline CDR1 is MNHEY and CDR2 is SVGAGI. The CDR3 DNA is TGTGCCAGCAGTTACGGAGCGCGGGGAGGCAATCAGCCCCAGCATTTT. Encoded protein: CASSYGARGGNQPQHF.

There are a few counts of this clonotype. V usage is TRBV28 and J usage is TRBJ2-1; TRBD2 aligns across 8 bases. The trim removed 2 bases at V and 14 bases at J, leaving 11 bases unmatched. Germline V CDR1 and CDR2: MDHEN, SYDVKM. CDR3 size: 14 residues. CDR3 DNA: TGTGCCAGCAGTTTAATGAGCCCGGGACTAGTCAAGTTCTTC. Its protein product is CASSLMSPGLVKFF.

This clonotype was detected many times. V and J are TRBV19 and TRBJ2-1; possibly TRBD1 for D (5 bases). The germline CDR1 and CDR2 sequences are LNHDA and SQIVND (reference sequence). The ends were cut back, 6 bases at V and 9 bases at J, with 15 bases in the middle. The CDR3 totals 13 residues. The CDR3 nucleotides read TGTGCCAGTAGGGGGCTAGACACGCTTGAGCAGTTCTTC. Its protein is CASRGLDTLEQFF.